The TCR beta chain under discussion was sequenced for a study of blood T cell repertoires in COVID-19. In the study overall: COVID-19 samples, acute and convalescent, were from the United States, Italy and Spain. PBMCs, B-cell-depleted T cells, or T cells were the source of the cDNA or gDNA that made up the material.

Only in-frame clones appear in the TCRdb table, and some are missing; sequencing was by immunoSEQ multiplex PCR. The repertoire holds 250,000 to 350,000 clones, with approximately 86% as singletons. Individuals drawn from under 30 US areas were roughly 18 to 95 years old. Two negative PCRs, clearance, or symptom resolution had been documented for recovered Cohort 3 donors. Trimming at V came to 6 bases and at J to 2 bases, leaving 9 bases not matched to a gene. The CDR3 is made up of 15 amino acids. Germline V CDR1 and CDR2: MNHEY, SVGAGI. Material: PBMCs or T cells enriched from blood (not recorded which). This clonotype was sampled from a woman between 25 and 40 years old who had recovered from COVID-19. The chain has TRBV6-5 and TRBJ2-7; 8 bases agree with TRBD1. The CDR3 spells CASSASQGAPYEQYF. In DNA form, the CDR3 reads TGTGCCAGCAGCGCCTCCCAGGGGGCCCCCTACGAGCAGTACTTC.